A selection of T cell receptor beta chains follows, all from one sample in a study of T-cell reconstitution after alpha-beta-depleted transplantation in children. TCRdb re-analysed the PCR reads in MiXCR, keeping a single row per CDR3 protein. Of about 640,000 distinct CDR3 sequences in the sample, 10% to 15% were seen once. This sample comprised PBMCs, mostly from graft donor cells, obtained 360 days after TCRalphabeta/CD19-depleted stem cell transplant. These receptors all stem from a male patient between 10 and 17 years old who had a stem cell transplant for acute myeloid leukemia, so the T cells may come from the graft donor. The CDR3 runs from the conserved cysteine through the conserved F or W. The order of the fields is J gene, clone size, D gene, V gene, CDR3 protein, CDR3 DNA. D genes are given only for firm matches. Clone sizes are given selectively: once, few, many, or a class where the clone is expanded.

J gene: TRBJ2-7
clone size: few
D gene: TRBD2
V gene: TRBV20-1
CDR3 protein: CSARALSGPPNEQYF
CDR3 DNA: TGCAGTGCTAGAGCCCTTAGCGGGCCCCCTAACGAGCAGTACTTC

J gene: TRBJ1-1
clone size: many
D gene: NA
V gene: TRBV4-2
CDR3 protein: CASSQDWDTTNTEAFF
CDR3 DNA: TGTGCCAGCAGCCAAGATTGGGATACCACGAACACTGAAGCTTTCTTT

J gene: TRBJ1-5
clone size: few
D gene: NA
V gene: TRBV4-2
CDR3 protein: CASSQEGVDNQPQHF
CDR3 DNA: TGTGCCAGCAGCCAAGAAGGCGTCGACAATCAGCCCCAGCATTTT

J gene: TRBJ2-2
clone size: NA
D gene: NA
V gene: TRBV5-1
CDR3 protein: CASSLEVQRGSGELFF
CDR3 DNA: TGCGCCAGCAGCTTGGAAGTCCAAAGAGGCTCCGGGGAGCTGTTTTTT

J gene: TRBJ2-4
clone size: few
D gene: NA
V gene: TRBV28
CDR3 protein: CASSRLGQGGNLGIQYF
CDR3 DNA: TGTGCCAGCAGCCGCCTGGGGCAGGGAGGTAATTTGGGCATTCAGTACTTC

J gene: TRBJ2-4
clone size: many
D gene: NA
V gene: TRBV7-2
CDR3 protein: CASSLRIAKNIQYF
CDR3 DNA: TGTGCCAGCAGCTTAAGGATAGCCAAAAACATTCAGTACTTC

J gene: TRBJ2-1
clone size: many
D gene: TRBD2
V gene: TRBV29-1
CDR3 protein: CSAHPFRTSGGYNEQFF
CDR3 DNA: TGCAGCGCACACCCCTTCAGGACTAGCGGGGGCTACAATGAGCAGTTCTTC

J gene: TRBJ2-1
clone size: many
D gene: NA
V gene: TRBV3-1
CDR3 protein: CASSRPRVLSYNEQFF
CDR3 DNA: TGTGCCAGCAGTCGTCCGAGGGTTCTCTCCTACAATGAGCAGTTCTTC

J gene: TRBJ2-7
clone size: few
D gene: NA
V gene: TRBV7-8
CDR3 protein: CASSQSSVSYEQYF
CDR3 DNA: TGTGCCAGCAGCCAAAGTTCGGTTTCCTACGAGCAGTACTTC

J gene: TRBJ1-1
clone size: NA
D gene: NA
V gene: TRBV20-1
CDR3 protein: CRGAGGLNTEAFF
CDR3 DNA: TGCAGAGGGGCGGGGGGCTTGAACACTGAAGCTTTCTTT

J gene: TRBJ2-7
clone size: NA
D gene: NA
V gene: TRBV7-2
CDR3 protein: CASSLVPLGSSYEQYF
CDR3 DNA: TGTGCCAGCAGCTTAGTTCCACTAGGTAGCTCCTACGAGCAGTACTTC

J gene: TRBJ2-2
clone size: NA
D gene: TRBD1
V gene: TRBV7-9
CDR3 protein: CASSLAQGRVDTGELFF
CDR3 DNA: TGTGCCAGCAGCTTAGCACAGGGGCGAGTGGACACCGGGGAGCTGTTTTTT

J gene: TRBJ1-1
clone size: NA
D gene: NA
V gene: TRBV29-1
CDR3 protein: CSGGRQGYKNTEAFF
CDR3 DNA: TGCAGCGGGGGTAGGCAGGGGTATAAGAACACTGAAGCTTTCTTT

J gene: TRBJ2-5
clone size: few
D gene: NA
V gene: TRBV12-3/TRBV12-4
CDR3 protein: CASSRMSLGETQYF
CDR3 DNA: TGTGCCAGCAGCCGAATGTCACTAGGGGAGACCCAGTACTTC

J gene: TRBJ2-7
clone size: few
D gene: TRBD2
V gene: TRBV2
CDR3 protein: CASLEPGTTFF
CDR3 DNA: TGTGCCAGCTTAGAACCCGGGACTACCTTCTTC

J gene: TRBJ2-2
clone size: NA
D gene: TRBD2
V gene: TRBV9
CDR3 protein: CASSPWGLAGGLNTGELFF
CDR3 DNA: TGTGCCAGCAGCCCATGGGGACTAGCGGGAGGGCTTAACACCGGGGAGCTGTTTTTT

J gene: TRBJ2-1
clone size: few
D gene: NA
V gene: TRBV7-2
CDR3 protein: CASGAGPLSYNEQFF
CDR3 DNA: TGTGCCAGCGGGGCGGGGCCCCTCTCCTACAATGAGCAGTTCTTC

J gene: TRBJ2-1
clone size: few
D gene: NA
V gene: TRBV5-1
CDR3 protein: CASSLESHYNEQFF
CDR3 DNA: TGCGCCAGCAGCTTGGAATCCCATTACAATGAGCAGTTCTTC

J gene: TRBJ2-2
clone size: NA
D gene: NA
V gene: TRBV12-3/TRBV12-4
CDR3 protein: CASSPGPDGTGELFF
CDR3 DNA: TGTGCCAGCAGTCCAGGACCCGACGGCACCGGGGAGCTGTTTTTT

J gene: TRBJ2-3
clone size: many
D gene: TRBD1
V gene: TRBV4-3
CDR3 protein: CASSQDRDRRAQYF
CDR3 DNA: TGCGCCAGCAGCCAAGATCGGGACAGACGGGCGCAGTATTTT

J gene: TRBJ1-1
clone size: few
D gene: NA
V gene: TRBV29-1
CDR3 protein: CSVEKEPRGTEAFF
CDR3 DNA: TGCAGCGTTGAAAAGGAGCCCCGTGGAACTGAAGCTTTCTTT

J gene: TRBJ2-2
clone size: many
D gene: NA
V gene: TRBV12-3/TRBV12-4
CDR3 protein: CASSLVWGEVSTGELFF
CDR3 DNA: TGTGCCAGCAGTTTAGTATGGGGAGAAGTGAGCACCGGGGAGCTGTTTTTT

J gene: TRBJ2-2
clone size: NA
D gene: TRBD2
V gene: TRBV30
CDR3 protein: CARAASGGTGELFF
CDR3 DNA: TGTGCCCGAGCGGCTAGCGGAGGGACCGGGGAGCTGTTTTTT

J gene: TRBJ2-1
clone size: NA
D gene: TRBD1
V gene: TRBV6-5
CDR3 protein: CASSYSIRGRQSYNEQFF
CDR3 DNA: TGTGCCAGCAGTTACTCGATTAGGGGGCGTCAGTCCTACAATGAGCAGTTCTTC

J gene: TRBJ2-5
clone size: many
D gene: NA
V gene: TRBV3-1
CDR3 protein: CASYRAGQETQYF
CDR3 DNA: TGTGCCAGCTACAGGGCAGGACAAGAGACCCAGTACTTC

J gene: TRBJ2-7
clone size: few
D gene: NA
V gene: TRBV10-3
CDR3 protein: CAIRAGGGYEQYF
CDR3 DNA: TGTGCCATCAGGGCAGGGGGGGGCTACGAGCAGTACTTC

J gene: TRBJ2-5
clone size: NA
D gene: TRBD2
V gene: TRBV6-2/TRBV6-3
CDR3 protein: CASSYPTLLAGDFRETQYF
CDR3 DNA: TGTGCCAGCAGTTACCCGACATTGCTAGCGGGAGATTTTCGGGAGACCCAGTACTTC

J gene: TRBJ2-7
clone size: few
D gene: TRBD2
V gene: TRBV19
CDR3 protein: CASAAGLAYYEQYF
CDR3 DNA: TGTGCCAGTGCCGCGGGACTAGCGTACTACGAGCAGTACTTC

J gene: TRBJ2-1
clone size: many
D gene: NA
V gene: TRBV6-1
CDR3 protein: CASFPRGAIEQFF
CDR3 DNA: TGTGCCAGCTTTCCCCGGGGGGCCATTGAGCAGTTCTTC

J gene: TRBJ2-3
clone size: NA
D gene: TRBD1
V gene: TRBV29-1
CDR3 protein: CSVAGTGGSTDTQYF
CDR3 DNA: TGCAGCGTGGCCGGGACAGGGGGCAGCACAGATACGCAGTATTTT

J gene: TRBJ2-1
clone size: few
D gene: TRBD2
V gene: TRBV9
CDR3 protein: CASSLRLALGDEQFF
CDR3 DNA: TGTGCCAGCAGCCTACGACTAGCATTAGGGGATGAGCAGTTCTTC

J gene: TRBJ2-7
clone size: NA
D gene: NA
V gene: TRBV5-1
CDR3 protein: CASSPPGMRGGYEQYF
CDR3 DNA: TGCGCCAGCAGCCCTCCCGGTATGAGGGGAGGCTACGAGCAGTACTTC

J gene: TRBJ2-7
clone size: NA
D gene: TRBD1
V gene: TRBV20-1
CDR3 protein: CSAIPLDRVAYEQYF
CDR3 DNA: TGCAGTGCTATCCCCCTGGACAGGGTCGCCTACGAGCAGTACTTC

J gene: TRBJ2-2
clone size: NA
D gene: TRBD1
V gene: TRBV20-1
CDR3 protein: CSAREGQGNTGELFF
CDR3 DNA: TGCAGTGCTAGAGAGGGACAGGGGAACACCGGGGAGCTGTTTTTT

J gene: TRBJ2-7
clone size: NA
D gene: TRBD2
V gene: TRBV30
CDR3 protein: CAWSVRPGGYEQYF
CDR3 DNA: TGTGCCTGGAGTGTACGGCCGGGGGGCTACGAGCAGTACTTC

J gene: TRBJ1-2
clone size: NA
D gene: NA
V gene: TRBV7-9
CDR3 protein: CASSLLQGNYGYTF
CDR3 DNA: TGTGCCAGCAGCTTGCTACAAGGAAACTATGGCTACACCTTC

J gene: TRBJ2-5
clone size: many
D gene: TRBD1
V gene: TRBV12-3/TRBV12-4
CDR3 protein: CASSRTGGLETQYF
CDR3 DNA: TGTGCCAGCTCTCGGACAGGGGGCCTAGAGACCCAGTACTTC

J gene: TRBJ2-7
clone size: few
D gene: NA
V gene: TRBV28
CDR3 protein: CASRQQGTHEQYF
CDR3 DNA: TGTGCCAGCAGGCAACAGGGAACCCACGAGCAGTACTTC

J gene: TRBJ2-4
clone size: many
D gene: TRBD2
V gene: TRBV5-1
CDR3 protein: CASSLEGGVQNIQYF
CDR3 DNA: TGCGCCAGCAGCTTGGAGGGAGGGGTGCAAAACATTCAGTACTTC

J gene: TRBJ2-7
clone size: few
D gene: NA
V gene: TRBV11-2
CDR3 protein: CASSYKVAGMVGSYEQYF
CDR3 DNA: TGTGCCAGCAGCTATAAGGTGGCAGGGATGGTGGGCTCCTACGAGCAGTACTTC

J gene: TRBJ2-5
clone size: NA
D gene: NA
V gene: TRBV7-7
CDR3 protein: CASSSLRLETQYF
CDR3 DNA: TGTGCTAGCAGCTCACTGAGGCTAGAGACCCAGTACTTC

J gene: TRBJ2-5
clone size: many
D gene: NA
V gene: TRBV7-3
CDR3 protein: CASSLTGDNQETQYF
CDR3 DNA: TGTGCCAGCAGCTTAACAGGGGACAACCAAGAGACCCAGTACTTC